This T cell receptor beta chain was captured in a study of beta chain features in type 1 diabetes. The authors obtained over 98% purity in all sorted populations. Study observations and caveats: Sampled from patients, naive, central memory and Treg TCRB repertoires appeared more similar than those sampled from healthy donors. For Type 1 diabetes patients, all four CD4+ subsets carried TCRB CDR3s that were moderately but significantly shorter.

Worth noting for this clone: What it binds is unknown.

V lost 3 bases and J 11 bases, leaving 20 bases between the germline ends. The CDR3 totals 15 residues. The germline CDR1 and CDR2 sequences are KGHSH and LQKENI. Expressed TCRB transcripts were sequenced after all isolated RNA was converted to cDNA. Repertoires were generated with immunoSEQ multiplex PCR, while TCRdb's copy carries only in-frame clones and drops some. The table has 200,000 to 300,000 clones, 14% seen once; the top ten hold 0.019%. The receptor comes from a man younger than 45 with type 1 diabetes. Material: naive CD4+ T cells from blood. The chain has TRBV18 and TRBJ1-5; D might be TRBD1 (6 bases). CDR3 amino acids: CASSPLGRGPEAQHF. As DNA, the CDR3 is TGTGCCAGCTCACCCTTGGGCAGGGGCCCCGAGGCCCAGCATTTT.